The 8 T cell receptor beta chains below were found in one sample sequenced in a study of PD-L1 blockade in urothelial cancer. Some clones are missing from TCRdb's copy, which holds only in-frame ones; the method was immunoSEQ multiplex PCR. Here the sample spans some 66,000 clones, 70% to 90% being singletons. The time point denotes: pretreatment peripheral blood. Source: PBMCs, taken around atezolizumab (anti-PD-L1) treatment. These TCRs come from a man aged 60 to 69 with urothelial cancer.

The chain employs TRBV2 and TRBJ2-1; TRBD2 agrees at 11 bases. This CDR3 contains 12 residues. Germline values: CDR1 SNHLY, CDR2 FYNNEI. J gave up 6 bases and V 9 bases, and 1 base lay outside the gene matches. CDR3 sequence reads: CASLAGGNEQFF. The CDR3 region has the DNA TGTGCCAGTCTAGCGGGGGGCAATGAGCAGTTCTTC.

The CDR3: CASSQDLSYEQYF. DNA of the CDR3: TGCGCCAGCAGCCAAGACCTCTCCTACGAGCAGTACTTC. The chain employs TRBV4-1 and TRBJ2-7; no clear D gene. The germline gives CDR1 MGHRA, CDR2 YSYEKL. The CDR3 spans 13 residues. Trimming removed 0 bases from V and 0 bases from J, with 3 bases in between.

The V and J genes are TRBV6-5 and TRBJ2-1; 7 nucleotides line up with TRBD1. Germline V gene lookup returns CDR1 MNHEY and CDR2 SVGAGI. The CDR3 is made up of 16 amino acids. Germline trimming cut 2 bases from V and 7 bases from J; bases unmatched to any gene: 11. The DNA of the CDR3 is TGTGCCAGCAGTTACCAGACAGGGTTGGCTAAAAATGAGCAGTTCTTC. Protein: CASSYQTGLAKNEQFF.

The chain links TRBV7-9 to TRBJ2-7; 11 bases are a match to TRBD2. This CDR3 spans 19 amino acids. CDR1 and CDR2 from the germline V gene are SEHNR and FQNEAQ (reference sequence). With V trimmed by 5 bases and J by 0 bases, 15 bases remained unmatched. In DNA form, the CDR3 reads TGTGCCAGCAGCCCCCCCGGCCTAGCGGGGGGCCAAAGCTCCTACGAGCAGTACTTC. Protein: CASSPPGLAGGQSSYEQYF.

The chain uses TRBV23-1 and TRBJ2-5; 7 bases map to TRBD1. TRBV23-1 is treated as an ORF (open reading frame) with a function not yet certain. This CDR3 contains 13 residues. The junction had 3 bases not matched to a gene; V was cut back by 3 bases and J by 5 bases. CDR3 region: CASSQPGGETQYF. The CDR3 nucleotides read TGCGCCAGCAGTCAGCCAGGGGGTGAGACCCAGTACTTC.

The J gene is TRBJ2-3, the V gene TRBV11-2; TRBD2 aligns across 9 bases. V was clipped by 5 bases and J by 3 bases; unmatched bases: 18. Germline V gene data show CDR1 as SGHAT and CDR2 as FQNNGV. The CDR3 is 19 residues long. The CDR3 is CASSPLRAGGLSRTDTQYF. For the CDR3, the DNA is TGTGCCAGCAGCCCTCTAAGGGCGGGGGGGCTGTCTCGGACAGATACGCAGTATTTT.

This chain connects TRBV5-1 to TRBJ1-3; possible D gene TRBD1, 5 bases. The CDR3 covers 16 residues. Germline CDR1 SGHRS, CDR2 YFSETQ. Trimming removed 2 bases from V and 4 bases from J, with 16 bases in between. DNA for the CDR3: TGCGCCAGCAGCTTACTTGGGCAGGGTTCCGGAAACACCATATATTTT. Protein sequence: CASSLLGQGSGNTIYF.

The gene calls are TRBV9 and TRBJ1-6; D unclear. Per the germline V gene, CDR1 is SGDLS and CDR2 is YYNGEE. V was clipped by 4 bases and J by 5 bases, with 13 bases between them. The CDR3 length is 15 residues. CDR3 region: CASSRLDSDNSPLHF. The CDR3 DNA is TGTGCCAGCAGCCGCCTTGACTCGGATAATTCACCCCTCCACTTT. Together with reference TRBV9 and TRBJ1-6, the CDR3 gives the full variable domain: DSGVTQTPKHLITATGQRVTLRCSPRSGDLSVYWYQQSLDQGLQFLIQYYNGEERAKGNILERFSAQQFPDLHSELNLSSLELGDSALYFCASSRLDSDNSPLHFGNGTRLTVT.